Reported below is one T cell receptor beta chain. Its antigen is undetermined. Donors, without exception, were Caucasian adults residing in Nashville, Tennessee. This specimen belongs to a study of shared clonotypes between healthy human individuals. Study-level points and caveats: Memory subsets generally showed smaller estimated richness than naive subsets did. Sequencing depth was predicted to influence how clonotypes are shared among donors.

The DNA input per sorted-subset replicate PCR was about 220 ng, corresponding to some 30,000 T cell genomes. This table comes from immunoSEQ multiplex PCR, and its TCRdb copy is limited to in-frame clones, with some not included. In the table there are around 1.5 million clones, approximately 98% of which are singletons. This CDR3 has 16 residues. Trimming pared 5 bases from V and 0 bases from J, leaving 17 bases between. Germline V gene sequence: CDR1 SGHRS, CDR2 YFSETQ. The clonotype comes from a man aged 25-45 years in good health. The chain has TRBV5-1 and TRBJ1-1, with D hard to call. Sequencing was performed on naive CD4+ T cells sorted from blood. Subset reported: CD45RA+ positively selected. The CDR3 DNA reads TGCGCCAGCAGGCCGACCCCAAATTATATGAACACTGAAGCTTTCTTT. Translated: CASRPTPNYMNTEAFF.